Below, 11 T cell receptor beta chains from the same sample are listed, as sequenced in a study of technical replicates of blood from several donors. Assay used: immunoSEQ multiplex PCR; TCRdb lists only in-frame clones, some missing. The data contain over 15,000 clones, around nine tenths of them singletons. Sequencing was done on a sample of PBMCs. These receptor sequences come from a human donor in good health.

This clone was detected only a few times. CDR3: CASSPLGYEQYF. As DNA, the CDR3 is TGTGCCAGCTCACCACTCGGCTACGAGCAGTACTTC. This chain joins TRBV18 and TRBJ2-7; D is unclear. V dropped 1 base and J dropped 3 bases, with 4 bases sitting between them. Germline V CDR1 and CDR2: KGHSH, LQKENI. CDR3 length: 12 residues.

The genes are TRBV30 and TRBJ2-5; 8 positions match TRBD1. CDR1 GTSNPN and CDR2 SVGIG come from the germline V gene (reference sequence). CDR3 length: 14 residues. J was trimmed by 2 bases and V by 1 base; bases with no gene match: 3. This CDR3 is CAWSAGQGQETQYF. Written as DNA, the CDR3 is TGTGCCTGGAGTGCCGGACAGGGACAAGAGACCCAGTACTTC.

This rearrangement joins TRBV19 to TRBJ1-2, with unresolved D. The CDR3 sequence is 12 residues long. Germline-derived CDR1 and CDR2 are LNHDA and SQIVND (reference sequence). V was pared by 5 bases and J by 8 bases, with 12 bases between. This CDR3 is CASSPRQLGYTF. The CDR3 DNA follows: TGTGCCAGTAGTCCAAGACAATTAGGCTACACCTTC.

This clone was observed a few times. V and J are TRBV7-9 and TRBJ2-7; the D gene is possibly TRBD2 (6 bases). CDR3 size: 15 residues. Germline-derived CDR1 and CDR2 are SEHNR and FQNEAQ (reference sequence). V was pared by 5 bases and J by 2 bases, with 16 bases between. This chain's CDR3 is CASSPLGGSTYEQYF. The CDR3 coding sequence is TGTGCCAGCAGCCCTCTTGGGGGGTCGACCTACGAGCAGTACTTC.

With respect to this clone: One end of the junction does not line up with germline, which may come from a read error. The chain uses TRBV10-3 and TRBJ2-2; 9 bases match TRBD2. The CDR3 spans 19 residues. The germline gives CDR1 ENHRY, CDR2 SYGVKD. The CDR3 sequence: CAISESHLVSGRYTRELFF. DNA for the CDR3: TGTGCCATCAGTGAGTCTCACTTGGTTAGCGGGAGATACACCAGGGAGCTGTTTTTT.

This sequence joins TRBV7-7 and TRBJ2-1, with 8 bases matching TRBD2. The CDR3 loop spans 15 amino acids. The V gene end was trimmed by 3 bases and the J gene end by 6 bases; junction bases not matched to a gene: 7. Germline V CDR1 and CDR2: SSHAT, FNYEAQ (reference sequence). The CDR3 region has the DNA TGTGCCAGCAGCTTGTTGGCGGGAGGCGCCAATGAGCAGTTCTTC. This translates into CASSLLAGGANEQFF. Filled out from reference TRBV7-7 and TRBJ2-1, the complete variable domain reads GAGVSQSPRYKVTKRGQDVTLRCDPISSHATLYWYQQALGQGPEFLTYFNYEAQPDKSGLPSDRFSAERPEGSISTLTIQRTEQRDSAMYRCASSLLAGGANEQFFGPGTRLTVL.

The V and J genes are TRBV11-1 and TRBJ2-5, with 11 bases lining up with TRBD2. The V gene's germline CDR1 is SGHAT and CDR2 FQDESV (reference sequence). The length of the CDR3 is 16 residues. V trimming: 6 bases; J trimming: 2 bases; junction bases outside the gene matches: 8. Here the CDR3 reads CASSPIAGGPQETQYF. The CDR3 DNA reads as TGTGCCAGCAGTCCTATAGCGGGAGGGCCTCAAGAGACCCAGTACTTC. The full variable domain, rest sourced from reference TRBV11-1 and TRBJ2-5, is EAEVAQSPRYKITEKSQAVAFWCDPISGHATLYWYRQILGQGPELLVQFQDESVVDDSQLPKDRFSAERLKGVDSTLKIQPAELGDSAMYLCASSPIAGGPQETQYFGPGTRLLVL.

The V call is TRBV11-3, the J call TRBJ2-1; 10 bases are shared with TRBD1. This CDR3 is 16 amino acids long. V gave up 1 base and J gave up 8 bases; unmatched junction bases: 8. Germline V gene data show CDR1 as SGHNT and CDR2 as YENEEA. The DNA of the CDR3 is TGTGCCAGCAGCTTAGGGAGGGGGACAGGGGTGGATGAGCAGTTCTTC. Protein: CASSLGRGTGVDEQFF.

The chain carries TRBV6-1 and TRBJ1-1; D remains unclear. CDR3 size: 16 residues. The V end lost 1 base, the J end lost 8 bases, and 20 bases lay between the germline ends. CDR1 and CDR2 from the germline V gene are MNHNS and SASEGT. The CDR3 reads CASSEGPATAGLEAFF. Written as DNA, the CDR3 is TGTGCCAGCAGTGAAGGGCCGGCTACCGCCGGGTTAGAAGCTTTCTTT.

The chain uses TRBV5-1 and TRBJ2-3; 8 positions match TRBD1. Looked up from germline, CDR1 is SGHRS and CDR2 is YFSETQ. CDR3 size: 16 residues. V was clipped by 3 bases and J by 6 bases; unmatched bases: 12. CDR3 DNA: TGCGCCAGCAGCTCCTCGGCGGGACAGGTTTTTGATACGCAGTATTTT. Its translation: CASSSSAGQVFDTQYF.

This clone showed up just a few times. The chain carries TRBV5-4 and TRBJ2-4, with 7 bases that match TRBD2. With V trimmed by 4 bases and J by 0 bases, 4 bases remained unmatched. Germline assignment: CDR1 SGHNT and CDR2 YYREEE (reference sequence). This CDR3 region has 15 residues. CDR3: CASSGRGEAKNIQYF. The CDR3 DNA sequence: TGTGCCAGCAGCGGGAGGGGCGAAGCCAAAAACATTCAGTACTTC.